These 14 T cell receptor beta chains were sequenced from one sample in a study of blood T cell repertoires in COVID-19. Only in-frame clones appear in the TCRdb table, and some are missing; sequencing was by immunoSEQ multiplex PCR. The sample includes around 140,000 clones, over 70% of them seen just once. The sequenced sample consisted of peripheral blood. Receptors originate from a man in his fifties with active COVID-19.

The chain joins TRBV12-3 or TRBV12-4 to TRBJ1-1; no clear D gene. There are 13 residues in the CDR3. The ends were cut back, 10 bases at V and 1 base at J, with 13 bases in the middle. The CDR3 nucleotides read TGTGCCACAAACACCGGGAGGAACACTGAAGCTTTCTTT. It translates to CATNTGRNTEAFF.

The V and J genes are TRBV6-6 and TRBJ2-7; 8 bases match TRBD1. J lost 1 base, V lost 4 bases, and 6 bases had no gene match. CDR3 length: 15 residues. Germline-derived CDR1 and CDR2 are MNHNY and SVGAGI (reference sequence). The CDR3 bases are TGTGCCAGCAGTTCCTATGGACAGGGTTCCTACGAGCAGTACTTC. Its translation is CASSSYGQGSYEQYF.

V is TRBV19 and J is TRBJ2-5; 10 nucleotides line up with TRBD1. Per germline, CDR1 LNHDA and CDR2 SQIVND (reference sequence). V lost 5 bases to trimming and J lost 2 bases; unmatched junction nucleotides: 2. The CDR3 loop spans 14 amino acids. The CDR3 sequence is CASSDRGRQETQYF. CDR3 bases: TGTGCCAGTAGTGACAGGGGGCGGCAAGAGACCCAGTACTTC.

V usage is TRBV2 and J usage is TRBJ1-6, with 10 bases that match TRBD1. CDR1 and CDR2 from the germline V gene are SNHLY and FYNNEI. V shed 8 bases and J 8 bases; nucleotides not matched to a gene: 9. The CDR3 is 15 amino acids. CDR3 nucleotides: TGTGCCAGCTCGGGGACAGGGGACCGGTATTCACCCCTCCACTTT. Amino acid sequence: CASSGTGDRYSPLHF. The complete variable domain, with remaining parts taken from reference TRBV2 and TRBJ1-6, reads EPEVTQTPSHQVTQMGQEVILRCVPISNHLYFYWYRQILGQKVEFLVSFYNNEISEKSEIFDDQFSVERPDGSNFTLKIRSTKLEDSAMYFCASSGTGDRYSPLHFGNGTRLTVT.

The rearrangement links TRBV18 to TRBJ2-7; 8 nucleotides match TRBD1. The CDR3 is made up of 16 amino acids. Trimming removed 3 bases from V and 7 bases from J; junction bases left unmatched: 14. CDR1 and CDR2 (germline): KGHSH, LQKENI. Here the CDR3 reads CASSPYPGTGQEEQYF. The CDR3 region has the DNA TGTGCCAGCTCACCCTACCCCGGGACAGGTCAAGAAGAGCAGTACTTC.

The chain carries TRBV12-5 and TRBJ1-6; 7 bases line up with TRBD1. This CDR3 spans 13 amino acids. Germline V gives CDR1 LGHNT, CDR2 FRNRAP. The V segment lost 4 bases and the J segment 14 bases; nucleotides outside the gene matches: 8. The CDR3 is CASGSNRGSTLHF. The CDR3 region has the DNA TGTGCTAGTGGTTCGAACAGGGGATCGACCCTCCACTTT.

The chain couples TRBV2 to TRBJ1-4; 7 bases are shared with TRBD1. J gave up 10 bases and V 6 bases, and 11 bases lay outside the gene matches. Germline CDR1 reads SNHLY; CDR2 reads FYNNEI. This CDR3 contains 14 residues. As DNA, the CDR3 is TGTGCCAGCAGCGCCCAGACAGGGAACGGAAAACTGTTTTTT. It yields the protein CASSAQTGNGKLFF.

The genes are TRBV7-2 and TRBJ1-5; D gene ambiguous. Deletions cut 2 bases from V and 3 bases from J, with 11 bases between. The CDR3 runs to 15 residues. Germline assignment: CDR1 SGHTA and CDR2 FQGNSA. The CDR3 region is CASSLIRGPNQPQHF. CDR3 nucleotide sequence: TGTGCCAGCAGCTTAATCCGAGGCCCCAATCAGCCCCAGCATTTT.

This clone appeared a few times. The chain uses TRBV6-5 and TRBJ1-2; a possible D gene is TRBD1 (5 bases). Looked up from germline, CDR1 is MNHEY and CDR2 is SVGAGI. The CDR3 has 13 residues. Trimming took off 6 bases at V and 4 bases at J, with 12 bases between the two ends. The chain's CDR3 is CASSQRQTYGYTF. DNA for the CDR3: TGTGCCAGCAGCCAGAGACAGACCTATGGCTACACCTTC.

V usage is TRBV4-1 and J usage is TRBJ1-4; 7 nucleotides align to TRBD1. This CDR3 is built from 16 residues. Losses at the gene ends were 0 bases for V and 4 bases for J; bases not matched to a gene: 5. Germline loops: CDR1 MGHRA, CDR2 YSYEKL. This chain's CDR3 is CASSQDRTGFNEKLFF. The CDR3 coding sequence is TGCGCCAGCAGCCAAGATCGGACAGGATTTAATGAAAAACTGTTTTTT.

J is TRBJ2-2 and V is TRBV4-2, with 8 bases identical to TRBD2. CDR3 length: 17 amino acids. V lost 4 bases and J lost 6; bases outside the gene matches: 13. In germline, CDR1 is LGHNA, CDR2 YNFKEQ. In DNA, the CDR3 is TGTGCCAGCAGCCGTGAGGCCGGGGGGGGGCCGCCCGGGGAGCTGTTTTTT. Amino acids: CASSREAGGGPPGELFF.

This chain joins TRBV10-3 and TRBJ1-2; D is unresolved. V shed 2 bases and J shed 3 bases, with 4 bases lying between them. Germline-derived CDR1 and CDR2 are ENHRY and SYGVKD. This CDR3 spans 12 amino acids. CDR3 nucleotide sequence: TGTGCCATCAGTGAGATAGACTATGGCTACACCTTC. This codes for CAISEIDYGYTF.

This chain joins TRBV24-1 and TRBJ2-2, with 10 bases lining up with TRBD1. The germline V gene encodes CDR1 KGHDR and CDR2 SFDVKD. The CDR3 extends over 18 amino acids. V gave up 4 bases and J gave up 4 bases; unmatched junction bases: 11. CDR3: CATSERSRQGARTGELFF. Here the CDR3 DNA reads TGTGCCACCAGTGAACGGTCTAGACAGGGGGCGCGCACCGGGGAGCTGTTTTTT.

The gene calls are TRBV5-5 and TRBJ1-5; TRBD1 matches at 11 bases. CDR1 is SGHKS and CDR2 is YYEKEE in the germline V gene (reference sequence). Trimming cost V 2 bases and J 6 bases; bases outside gene matches: 7. The CDR3 has 16 amino acids. DNA for the CDR3: TGTGCCAGCAGCTTCGAGACGGACAGGGGGCGTCAGCCCCAGCATTTT. It is translated as CASSFETDRGRQPQHF.